The source of this T cell receptor (beta chain) is a study of blood T cell repertoires in COVID-19. At the level of the study: Some COVID-19 samples were acute and others convalescent; all came from the United States, Italy and Spain. Nucleic acid was either cDNA or gDNA, and it came from T cells, B-cell-depleted T cells, or PBMCs.

This CDR3 region has 14 residues. Germline V lookup: CDR1 MNHEY, CDR2 SVGAGI. With 10 bases clipped from V and 3 bases from J, the junction kept 8 bases outside the gene matches. This clone showed up just once. In the study's own analysis: Using reference gene primer amplification, nucleated cell counts were estimated. Only in-frame clones appear in the TCRdb table, and some are missing; sequencing was by immunoSEQ multiplex PCR. V, J and clone size are taken as reported in that table, and D and trimming were inferred from the DNA itself. The table records approximately 290,000 clones, approximately 90% of them present only once.

The chain carries TRBV6-5 and TRBJ2-5; TRBD2 matches at 10 bases. This receptor was taken from a man aged 25 to 45 with acute or convalescent COVID-19. Sequenced input: peripheral blood. In DNA, the CDR3 is TGTGCCACCAAACGGACTAGCGGAAAAGAGACCCAGTACTTC. Amino acids: CATKRTSGKETQYF.